This T cell receptor beta chain stems from a study of T cells after yellow fever vaccination. This clonotype was counted between two and nine times. Via MiXCR, TCRdb re-called the 5' RACE reads, giving one row per CDR3 protein. The profile covers about 500,000 distinct CDR3 sequences, with about a sixth appearing a single time and approximately 15% taken by the ten largest. The CDR3 is 14 amino acids. The V end was cut by 6 bases, the J end by 1 base, with 12 bases between. Germline-derived CDR1 and CDR2 are KGHSH and LQKENI. V usage is TRBV18 and J usage is TRBJ1-1; D not resolved. The sample was PBMCs, taken more than 4 days after the first yellow fever vaccination. The origin of this receptor is a man younger than 35 who received the YFV17D yellow fever vaccine. For the CDR3, the DNA is TGTGCCAGCTCCGACGTCATTGAGAACACTGAAGCTTTCTTT. It translates to CASSDVIENTEAFF.